These 19 T cell receptor beta chains came from one sample sequenced in a study of blood T cell repertoires in COVID-19. Method: immunoSEQ multiplex PCR; TCRdb's copy keeps in-frame clones and lacks some. The repertoire has 150,000 to 180,000 clones, about 85% of them found once; the top ten carry roughly 0.62%. Sequenced material: peripheral blood. Receptors originate from a man aged 55 to 69 with COVID-19, enrolled during active disease.

This clone was found once. V usage is TRBV29-1 and J usage is TRBJ1-1, with D possibly TRBD1 on 6 matching bases. Trimming pared 5 bases from V and 0 bases from J, leaving 13 bases between. The germline CDR1 and CDR2 sequences are SQVTM and ANQGSEA. The CDR3 has 14 amino acids. In DNA form, the CDR3 reads TGCAGCGTTCGCAGGGGTTCTATGAACACTGAAGCTTTCTTT. Its translation: CSVRRGSMNTEAFF.

Comment on this clone: A junction boundary mismatches the germline segment, possibly from a read error. J is TRBJ2-5 and V is TRBV7-7, with D possibly matching TRBD2 (5 bases). The CDR3 consists of 15 residues. Per germline, CDR1 SSHAT and CDR2 FNYEAQ (reference sequence). The CDR3 sequence: CASSLTGNIRETQYF. CDR3 bases: TGTGCTAGCAGCCTCACCGGGAACATAAGAGAGACCCAGTACTTC.

This clone was observed a few times. Additional DNA sequences in this sample encode the identical CDR3. CDR3 in DNA: TGTGCCAGCAGTTCCAACAGGGGGGTTTATAGCAATCAGCCCCAGCATTTT. Its protein product is CASSSNRGVYSNQPQHF. The rearrangement joins TRBV6-2 or TRBV6-3 to TRBJ1-5, with 8 nucleotides matching TRBD1. The germline V gene encodes CDR1 MNHEY and CDR2 SVGEGT. Trimming took 4 bases from V and 0 from J; bases not matched to a gene: 8. This CDR3 comprises 17 residues.

The chain joins TRBV7-9 to TRBJ1-5; D not certain. This CDR3 is built from 16 residues. Germline V gives CDR1 SEHNR, CDR2 FQNEAQ (reference sequence). Trimming left V 1 base short and J 6 bases short, with 16 bases between. DNA for the CDR3: TGTGCCAGCAGCTTAGGTCCCCATCTCCGGGGTCAGCCCCAGCATTTT. This sequence encodes CASSLGPHLRGQPQHF.

This rearrangement joins TRBV18 to TRBJ1-1, with a tentative D call TRBD1 (6 bases). Germline loops: CDR1 KGHSH, CDR2 LQKENI. There are 15 residues in the CDR3. V was shortened by 1 base and J by 4 bases, with 13 bases between the two germline ends. The CDR3 region has the DNA TGTGCCAGCTCACCACAGGCAGGGGAGGGCACTGAAGCTTTCTTT. Translation gives CASSPQAGEGTEAFF.

V gene TRBV7-2 combines with J gene TRBJ1-3, with 10 bases matching TRBD1. After removal of 1 base from V and 2 bases from J, the junction contained 5 bases not matched to a gene. This CDR3 comprises 17 residues. Germline CDR1 reads SGHTA; CDR2 reads FQGNSA. The CDR3 loop is CASSLDHDRGPGNTIYF. DNA of the CDR3: TGTGCCAGCAGCTTAGACCATGACAGGGGGCCTGGAAACACCATATATTTT.

The V call is TRBV6-2 or TRBV6-3, the J call TRBJ1-5; 7 bases are shared with TRBD1. The germline V gene encodes CDR1 MNHEY and CDR2 SVGEGT. The CDR3 is 14 residues long. V shed 1 base, J shed 7 bases, and the junction held 4 bases outside the gene matches. CDR3 residues: CASSYFRGWQPQHF. CDR3 nucleotides: TGTGCCAGCAGTTACTTCAGGGGGTGGCAGCCCCAGCATTTT.

The chain combines TRBV3-1 (or the pseudogene TRBV3-2) with TRBJ1-2, with D possibly TRBD1 on 6 matching bases. Trimming pared 3 bases from V and 6 bases from J, leaving 14 bases between. The germline CDR1 and CDR2 sequences are LGHDT and YNNKEL (reference sequence). This CDR3 spans 14 amino acids. The CDR3 DNA reads TGTGCCAGCAGCCACCGCCAGGGGCTCGATGGCTACACCTTC. Its protein is CASSHRQGLDGYTF.

The chain links TRBV7-9 to TRBJ1-3; D remains ambiguous. The germline CDR1 and CDR2 sequences are SEHNR and FQNEAQ (reference sequence). The CDR3 is 16 residues long. V dropped 5 bases and J dropped 0 bases, with 14 bases sitting between them. The DNA of the CDR3 is TGTGCCAGCAGCACCCAAGCGGGCCTCTCTGGAAACACCATATATTTT. It codes for CASSTQAGLSGNTIYF.

CDR3 in DNA: TGTGCCAGCAGCTCGGGACTAGCGGGAGGTCTTGGGCAGTTCTTC. This encodes CASSSGLAGGLGQFF. The chain combines TRBV11-1 with TRBJ2-1; 15 nucleotides line up with TRBD2. This CDR3 contains 15 residues. CDR1 and CDR2 from the germline V gene are SGHAT and FQDESV (reference sequence). The junction had 7 bases not matched to a gene; V was cut back by 4 bases and J by 12 bases.

This sequence joins TRBV3-1 (or the pseudogene TRBV3-2) and TRBJ2-7; D possibly corresponds to TRBD1 (6 bases). The V and J ends lost 5 bases and 7 bases respectively, with 9 bases between them. The CDR3 covers 11 residues. Germline V gene lookup returns CDR1 LGHDT and CDR2 YNNKEL (reference sequence). The chain's CDR3 is CASSNTGEQYF. Here the CDR3 DNA reads TGTGCCAGCAGCAACACAGGGGAGCAGTACTTC.

The chain carries TRBV4-3 and TRBJ2-1, with TRBD2 matching 12 bases. V was pared by 3 bases and J by 0 bases, with 9 bases of the junction left unmatched. Germline V CDR1 and CDR2: LGHNA, YSLEER. This CDR3 has 19 residues. DNA for the CDR3: TGCGCCAGCAGCCAGACTAGGGGACTAGCGGGTCCCTCCTACAATGAGCAGTTCTTC. It yields the protein CASSQTRGLAGPSYNEQFF.

This clone has a single count. The chain carries TRBV9 and TRBJ2-2, with 11 bases lining up with TRBD1. CDR3 length: 15 residues. V gave up 2 bases and J gave up 5 bases; unmatched junction bases: 2. Germline V gene data show CDR1 as SGDLS and CDR2 as YYNGEE. CDR3 loop: CASSVGTGGTGELFF. CDR3 DNA sequence: TGTGCCAGCAGCGTGGGGACAGGGGGTACCGGGGAGCTGTTTTTT.

On this clone itself: An end of the junction does not agree with germline; a read error may underlie this. This chain uses TRBV7-7 with TRBJ2-3; no definite D call. Germline assignment: CDR1 SSHAT and CDR2 FNYEAQ (reference sequence). The CDR3 has 15 amino acids. CDR3 sequence: CASSLSPSGTDTQYF. As DNA, the CDR3 is TGTGCTAGCAGCTTATCTCCGAGCGGCACAGATACGCAGTATTTT.

The V and J genes are TRBV4-3 and TRBJ1-5; D is unresolved. Germline CDR1 LGHNA, CDR2 YSLEER. V lost 1 base to trimming and J lost 5 bases, with 6 bases between them. The CDR3 consists of 13 residues. In DNA form, the CDR3 reads TGCGCCAGCAGCCAAGGTCAATATCAGCCCCAGCATTTT. Its protein is CASSQGQYQPQHF.

In its sample, this clone was seen once. V and J are TRBV6-4 and TRBJ2-3, with D unclear. The CDR3 totals 13 residues. V was trimmed by 2 bases and J by 6 bases, leaving 9 bases between them. CDR1 and CDR2 (germline): MRHNA, SNTAGT. CDR3: CASSDPPRDTQYF. The CDR3 bases are TGTGCCAGCAGTGACCCTCCCCGGGATACGCAGTATTTT.

The gene calls are TRBV9 and TRBJ2-1; D not certain. The CDR3 covers 13 residues. V shed 3 bases and J shed 8 bases, with 12 bases lying between them. Germline CDR1 reads SGDLS; CDR2 reads YYNGEE. For the CDR3, the DNA is TGTGCCAGCAGCGGACCCAGGAATTATGAGCAGTTCTTC. Its protein product is CASSGPRNYEQFF.

The gene calls are TRBV6-5 and TRBJ2-3, with a possible D match to TRBD2 (7 bases). Between the trimmed V and J ends, which lost 1 base and 7 bases, there was a span of 18 bases. Looked up from germline, CDR1 is MNHEY and CDR2 is SVGAGI. The length of the CDR3 is 16 residues. CDR3 coding DNA: TGTGCCAGCAGTTACTTAGGGGGGGGGAATCAAAATACGCAGTATTTT. Its translation: CASSYLGGGNQNTQYF.

The CDR3 coding sequence is TGTGCCAGCAGTTCTTCTCAGGGGGCGCGGTCACCCCTCCACTTT. Its translation: CASSSSQGARSPLHF. The V gene is TRBV28, the J gene TRBJ1-6; 8 nucleotides align to TRBD1. This CDR3 is 15 amino acids long. Germline loops: CDR1 MDHEN, CDR2 SYDVKM. V lost 4 bases to trimming and J lost 10 bases; unmatched junction nucleotides: 9.